This TCR beta chain was found in a study of T-cell memory formation after mild COVID-19. Of note for this clonotype: Its specificity is not known.

Notes on the study in general: For contracting clones, CD4+ ones sat mainly in CM and EM, CD8+ in EMRA. Pre-infection memory contained some responding clones, which suggested that cross-reactive memory had joined. Clones contracting across day 15 to 85 had a balanced CD4/CD8 profile; later expanding clones leaned CD4+.

V lost 0 bases and J lost 4; bases outside the gene matches: 15. CDR1 and CDR2 (germline): DFQATT, SNEGSKA (reference sequence). CDR3 size: 18 residues. 5'RACE primed at constant segments yielded TCR alpha and TCR beta cDNA libraries bearing sample barcodes and UMIs. TCRdb reprocessed the 5' RACE reads via MiXCR and lists one record per CDR3 protein. The data hold around 99,000 distinct CDR3 sequences, with around 15% observed a single time. The source is a man between 18 and 29 years old who had mild COVID-19 (a few samples of this study predate the infection). Cell type and time point are not known. Sequencing used PBMCs or a T cell subset sorted from them (not recorded which). J is TRBJ2-5 and V is TRBV20-1; 9 nucleotides line up with TRBD2. Here the CDR3 DNA reads TGCAGTGCTAGAGATCTGGGGTTAGCGGGGGTTTTAGGAGAGACCCAGTACTTC. It translates to CSARDLGLAGVLGETQYF.